Described below is a single T cell receptor (beta chain) sequence and its context. The antigen is unknown. The sample belongs to a study of T cells in Graves' hyperthyroidism and ophthalmopathy. Study results and caveats: In the blood, most expanded thyroid clonotypes above 0.001 appeared as well. In simple terms, a model built on 13 V-J features told ophthalmopathy apart from stable hyperthyroidism.

Among the patients, aged 18 to 65, hyperthyroidism was newly diagnosed and had lasted under 2 months. Authors of the study amplified TCR beta CDR3 regions from RNA transcripts. First-round RT-PCR with HTBI primers amplified the TCR CDR3 region. MiXCR, applied by TCRdb to the multiplex PCR reads, yields one record per CDR3 protein. The data show fewer than 750,000 distinct CDR3 sequences, around 45% seen once. Unmatched junction bases numbered 7, after V lost 6 bases and J lost 2 bases. This CDR3 contains 15 residues. This sequence originates from a woman aged 18-35 years with Graves' hyperthyroidism. The sequenced material came from peripheral blood or thyroid tissue (not recorded which). This rearrangement joins TRBV12-3 or TRBV12-4 to TRBJ2-5, with TRBD1 matching over 9 bases. CDR3 sequence (DNA): TGTGCCAGCAGCCCCGGGACAGGGATTCAAGAGACCCAGTACTTC. Translating gives CASSPGTGIQETQYF.